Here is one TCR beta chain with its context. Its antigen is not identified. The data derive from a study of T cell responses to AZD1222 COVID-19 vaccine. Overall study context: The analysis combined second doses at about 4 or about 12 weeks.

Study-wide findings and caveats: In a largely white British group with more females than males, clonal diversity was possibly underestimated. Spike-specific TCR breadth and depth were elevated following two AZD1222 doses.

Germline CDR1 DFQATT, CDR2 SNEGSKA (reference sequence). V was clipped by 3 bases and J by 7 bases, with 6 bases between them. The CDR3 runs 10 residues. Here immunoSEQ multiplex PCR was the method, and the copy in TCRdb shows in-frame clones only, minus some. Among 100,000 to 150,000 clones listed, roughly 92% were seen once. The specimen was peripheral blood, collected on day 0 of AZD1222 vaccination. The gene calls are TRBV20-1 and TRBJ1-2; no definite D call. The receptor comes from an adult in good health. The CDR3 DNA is TGCAGTGCTAGGACGAGTGGCTACACCTTC. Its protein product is CSARTSGYTF.